One sample yielded the 27 T cell receptor beta chains listed below, sequenced in a study of T cell responses to AZD1222 COVID-19 vaccine. The table came from immunoSEQ multiplex PCR; TCRdb's copy has only in-frame clones and leaves some out. The profile shows roughly 84,000 clones, roughly 88% of them singletons. The sample consisted of peripheral blood, taken 28 days after the second AZD1222 dose. These receptors were taken from an adult who received the AZD1222 COVID-19 vaccine.

DNA of the CDR3: TGTGCCAGCAGCTTAGAGGGGTCTAATCAGCCCCAGCATTTT. Protein product: CASSLEGSNQPQHF. The V and J genes are TRBV7-9 and TRBJ1-5, with a weak D call TRBD1 (5 bases). Germline V gene data show CDR1 as SEHNR and CDR2 as FQNEAQ (reference sequence). V was trimmed by 1 base and J by 4 bases, leaving 8 bases between them. This CDR3 has 14 residues. The whole variable domain, filled in from reference TRBV7-9 and TRBJ1-5, reads DTGVSQNPRHKITKRGQNVTFRCDPISEHNRLYWYRQTLGQGPEFLTYFQNEAQLEKSRLLSDRFSAERPKGSFSTLEIQRTEQGDSAMYLCASSLEGSNQPQHFGDGTRLSIL.

This chain connects TRBV19 to TRBJ1-1, with a weak D call TRBD1 (6 bases). In germline, CDR1 is LNHDA, CDR2 SQIVND (reference sequence). There are 15 residues in the CDR3. V lost 3 bases and J lost 4, with 15 bases in between. The CDR3 DNA is TGTGCCAGTAGTATCTTCGGACCCAGGGGCACTGAAGCTTTCTTT. Protein product: CASSIFGPRGTEAFF.

V is TRBV3-1 (or the pseudogene TRBV3-2) and J is TRBJ1-6; 9 bases are shared with TRBD1. Per the germline V gene, CDR1 is LGHDT and CDR2 is YNNKEL (reference sequence). The V segment lost 4 bases and the J segment 7 bases; nucleotides outside the gene matches: 8. The CDR3 extends over 16 amino acids. CDR3 in DNA: TGTGCCAGCAGCCGCACAGGGGGCTTACTGAATTCACCCCTCCACTTT. Encoded protein: CASSRTGGLLNSPLHF.

This chain links TRBV6-5 with TRBJ1-5, with no clear D. This CDR3 has 13 amino acids. V was cut by 7 bases and J by 6 bases, with 13 bases left in between. Germline-derived CDR1 and CDR2 are MNHEY and SVGAGI. This CDR3 is CASTVGGVQPQHF. CDR3 bases: TGTGCCAGCACCGTGGGAGGTGTTCAGCCCCAGCATTTT.

As DNA, the CDR3 is TGTGCCAGCAGCCAAGTTGGGGGCACTGAAGCTTTCTTT. As protein: CASSQVGGTEAFF. The genes are TRBV3-1 (or the pseudogene TRBV3-2) and TRBJ1-1, with D possibly being TRBD1 (5 bases). The CDR3 sequence is 13 residues long. The V end lost 1 base, the J end lost 4 bases, and 7 bases lay between the germline ends. Germline V CDR1 and CDR2: LGHDT, YNNKEL (reference sequence).

This chain uses TRBV6-5 with TRBJ1-1; no clear D gene. This CDR3 has 14 residues. V was pared by 2 bases and J by 1 base, with 8 bases between. Per germline, CDR1 MNHEY and CDR2 SVGAGI. The CDR3 bases are TGTGCCAGCAGTTACAGGTCAGGGAACACTGAAGCTTTCTTT. Protein: CASSYRSGNTEAFF.

This rearrangement joins TRBV7-2 to TRBJ2-1, with TRBD1 as a possible D gene (5 bases). The CDR3 spans 15 residues. Per germline, CDR1 SGHTA and CDR2 FQGNSA. V shed 1 base and J shed 4 bases, with 11 bases lying between them. The CDR3 loop reads CASSLGDSKYNEQFF. In DNA form, the CDR3 reads TGTGCCAGCAGCTTAGGAGACAGCAAATACAATGAGCAGTTCTTC.

V and J are TRBV9 and TRBJ2-3, with D hard to call. Germline CDR1 and CDR2: SGDLS and YYNGEE. This CDR3 is built from 14 residues. V was shortened by 0 bases and J by 2 bases, with 7 bases between the two germline ends. The CDR3 region is CASSVGGTTDTQYF. The CDR3 DNA reads TGTGCCAGCAGCGTAGGAGGCACCACAGATACGCAGTATTTT. The variable domain in full, with the rest retrieved from reference TRBV9 and TRBJ2-3, is DSGVTQTPKHLITATGQRVTLRCSPRSGDLSVYWYQQSLDQGLQFLIQYYNGEERAKGNILERFSAQQFPDLHSELNLSSLELGDSALYFCASSVGGTTDTQYFGPGTRLTVL.

This clone is a singleton in its sample. The V and J genes are TRBV25-1 and TRBJ1-5; D gene unclear. The CDR3 is 14 residues long. CDR1 is MGHDK and CDR2 is SYGVNS in the germline V gene. Trimming removed 3 bases at V and 7 bases at J, with 13 bases between. This chain's CDR3 is CASSERGIGQPQHF. For the CDR3, the DNA is TGTGCCAGCAGTGAGAGAGGGATAGGCCAGCCCCAGCATTTT. Together with reference TRBV25-1 and TRBJ1-5, the CDR3 gives the full variable domain: EADIYQTPRYLVIGTGKKITLECSQTMGHDKMYWYQQDPGMELHLIHYSYGVNSTEKGDLSSESTVSRIRTEHFPLTLESARPSHTSQYLCASSERGIGQPQHFGDGTRLSIL.

The rearrangement joins TRBV5-1 to TRBJ2-7; TRBD2 might be the D (6 bases). Looked up from germline, CDR1 is SGHRS and CDR2 is YFSETQ. The germline V and J ends were trimmed by 0 bases and 1 base, with 11 bases remaining between them. The CDR3 is 15 residues long. The CDR3 here is CASSLEAGRSYEQYF. The DNA of the CDR3 is TGCGCCAGCAGCTTGGAAGCAGGGAGGTCCTACGAGCAGTACTTC.

V usage is TRBV24-1 and J usage is TRBJ2-3; no reliable D call. The V and J ends lost 7 bases and 0 bases respectively, with 10 bases between them. The CDR3 spans 14 residues. Germline-derived CDR1 and CDR2 are KGHDR and SFDVKD. The CDR3 region has the DNA TGTGCCACCAGAGGGCAGAGAAGCACAGATACGCAGTATTTT. This gives the protein CATRGQRSTDTQYF.

The genes are TRBV28 and TRBJ2-3; D is uncertain. The CDR3 loop spans 13 amino acids. The V gene's germline CDR1 is MDHEN and CDR2 SYDVKM. The ends were cut back, 7 bases at V and 0 bases at J, with 8 bases in the middle. In DNA, the CDR3 is TGTGCCAGCATCGAGACAAGCACAGATACGCAGTATTTT. Residues: CASIETSTDTQYF. Looking up the rest from reference TRBV28 and TRBJ2-3 gives the full variable domain: DVKVTQSSRYLVKRTGEKVFLECVQDMDHENMFWYRQDPGLGLRLIYFSYDVKMKEKGDIPEGYSVSREKKERFSLILESASTNQTSMYLCASIETSTDTQYFGPGTRLTVL.

V usage is TRBV7-2 and J usage is TRBJ1-2; possibly TRBD1 for D (6 bases). Between the trimmed V and J ends, which lost 6 bases and 5 bases, there was a span of 22 bases. CDR1 and CDR2 (germline): SGHTA, FQGNSA. The CDR3 runs to 16 residues. The CDR3 nucleotides read TGTGCCAGCAGGGAGGACAGTTCTCTTCTACTATATGGCTACACCTTC. Amino acid sequence: CASREDSSLLLYGYTF.

The chain is built from TRBV6-5 and TRBJ1-5, with D perhaps TRBD1 (5 bases). V was clipped by 4 bases and J by 7 bases, with 14 bases between them. The germline V gene has CDR1 MNHEY and CDR2 SVGAGI. This CDR3 has 14 amino acids. The DNA of the CDR3 is TGTGCCAGCAGTTCGAGGGGCGCGAACCAGCCCCAGCATTTT. Its protein is CASSSRGANQPQHF.

This clone was counted once. The chain combines TRBV5-8 with TRBJ2-5; perhaps TRBD1 as D (6 bases). There are 15 residues in the CDR3. Trimming took 2 bases from V and 4 from J, leaving 15 bases between them. Germline CDR1 is SGHTS and CDR2 is YDEGEE. Here the CDR3 reads CASSFGQSAGETQYF. As DNA, the CDR3 is TGTGCCAGCAGCTTCGGACAGTCGGCCGGAGAGACCCAGTACTTC.

This rearrangement joins TRBV28 to TRBJ2-7; TRBD1 is a possible D gene (6 bases). Germline-derived CDR1 and CDR2 are MDHEN and SYDVKM. V lost 4 bases, J lost 4 bases, and 8 bases lay in between. The CDR3 has 12 residues. This CDR3 reads CASSSDRYEQYF. In nucleotides, the CDR3 is TGTGCCAGCAGTTCCGACAGGTACGAGCAGTACTTC. The full variable domain, in which reference TRBV28 and TRBJ2-7 provide the parts outside the CDR3, is DVKVTQSSRYLVKRTGEKVFLECVQDMDHENMFWYRQDPGLGLRLIYFSYDVKMKEKGDIPEGYSVSREKKERFSLILESASTNQTSMYLCASSSDRYEQYFGPGTRLTVT.

The genes are TRBV4-2 and TRBJ2-6, with D unclear. Per germline, CDR1 LGHNA and CDR2 YNFKEQ. The CDR3 runs 15 residues. V was clipped by 1 base and J by 1 base, with 5 bases between them. CDR3: CASSQGLSGANVLTF. DNA of the CDR3: TGTGCCAGCAGCCAAGGGCTGTCTGGGGCCAACGTCCTGACTTTC.

The chain couples TRBV7-2 to TRBJ1-2; the D gene is possibly TRBD1 (6 bases). Germline assignment: CDR1 SGHTA and CDR2 FQGNSA. Deletions cut 4 bases from V and 7 bases from J, with 16 bases between. The CDR3 has 14 amino acids. CDR3 residues: CASSSDGTLVGYTF. The DNA of the CDR3 is TGTGCCAGCAGCTCGGACGGGACATTGGTTGGCTACACCTTC. Using reference TRBV7-2 and TRBJ1-2 for the parts outside the CDR3, the full variable domain is GAGVSQSPSNKVTEKGKDVELRCDPISGHTALYWYRQSLGQGLEFLIYFQGNSAPDKSGLPSDRFSAERTGGSVSTLTIQRTQQEDSAVYLCASSSDGTLVGYTFGSGTRLTVV.

This clone was seen once. The chain recombines TRBV28 with TRBJ1-5; no definite D call. Per the germline V gene, CDR1 is MDHEN and CDR2 is SYDVKM. The CDR3 contains 17 residues. V was pared by 2 bases and J by 5 bases, with 19 bases between. The CDR3 protein is CASSLTVRRVSDQPQHF. The CDR3 nucleotides are TGTGCCAGCAGTTTAACCGTGAGGAGGGTATCCGATCAGCCCCAGCATTTT.

This clone has only one observation. V and J are TRBV11-3 and TRBJ1-1, with D perhaps matching TRBD1 (5 bases). The CDR3 runs 13 residues. Germline CDR1 is SGHNT and CDR2 is YENEEA. Trimming pared 3 bases from V and 5 bases from J, leaving 10 bases between. The CDR3 coding sequence is TGTGCCAGCAGCTTTAGGGGTTTGACTGAAGCTTTCTTT. Protein: CASSFRGLTEAFF.

The rearrangement uses TRBV6-5 and TRBJ1-2; 9 bases agree with TRBD1. There are 14 residues in the CDR3. J gave up 0 bases and V 6 bases, and 2 bases lay outside the gene matches. The germline gives CDR1 MNHEY, CDR2 SVGAGI. DNA for the CDR3: TGTGCCAGCAGGGGACAGGGTTCTAACTATGGCTACACCTTC. As protein: CASRGQGSNYGYTF.

V gene TRBV2 combines with J gene TRBJ2-4; possible D gene TRBD1, 5 bases. CDR3 length: 14 residues. V lost 7 bases and J 0 bases, leaving 10 bases between the germline ends. From germline, CDR1 is SNHLY and CDR2 FYNNEI. The CDR3 DNA sequence: TGTGCCAGCACTACAGGAATAGCCAAAAACATTCAGTACTTC. Its translation is CASTTGIAKNIQYF. Complete variable domain (other parts from reference TRBV2 and TRBJ2-4): EPEVTQTPSHQVTQMGQEVILRCVPISNHLYFYWYRQILGQKVEFLVSFYNNEISEKSEIFDDQFSVERPDGSNFTLKIRSTKLEDSAMYFCASTTGIAKNIQYFGAGTRLSVL.

This clone has just one count. The gene calls are TRBV7-3 and TRBJ1-1; D is perhaps TRBD1 (6 bases). Deletions cut 5 bases from V and 3 bases from J, with 10 bases between. CDR1 SGHTA and CDR2 FQGTGA come from the germline V gene. The CDR3 sequence is 13 residues long. This CDR3 is CASSTNRDTEAFF. As DNA, the CDR3 is TGTGCCAGCAGCACAAACAGGGACACTGAAGCTTTCTTT.

This rearrangement joins TRBV19 to TRBJ2-1; 11 nucleotides match TRBD2. This CDR3 comprises 17 residues. CDR1 is LNHDA, CDR2 SQIVND, per germline (reference sequence). With 3 bases clipped from V and 4 bases from J, the junction kept 8 bases outside the gene matches. CDR3 amino acids: CASSMRLAGQNYNEQFF. The DNA for the CDR3 is TGTGCCAGTAGTATGCGACTAGCGGGACAAAATTACAATGAGCAGTTCTTC.

The chain uses TRBV28 and TRBJ1-2, with 8 positions matching TRBD1. The CDR3 has 15 residues. CDR1 MDHEN and CDR2 SYDVKM come from the germline V gene. Germline trimming cut 3 bases from V and 5 bases from J; bases unmatched to any gene: 8. The CDR3 sequence is CASSFPGTGGYGYTF. CDR3 sequence (DNA): TGTGCCAGCAGTTTCCCCGGGACAGGAGGATATGGCTACACCTTC.

The chain carries TRBV10-3 and TRBJ1-4, with D possibly matching TRBD1 (6 bases). This CDR3 has 15 amino acids. Germline V gives CDR1 ENHRY, CDR2 SYGVKD. The V end lost 3 bases, the J end lost 3 bases, and 11 bases lay between the germline ends. The CDR3 spells CAISESDSPNEKLFF. Here the CDR3 DNA reads TGTGCCATCAGTGAATCGGACAGCCCTAATGAAAAACTGTTTTTT.

In DNA, the CDR3 is TGCAGCGCAAGGCGGACCGGGACCACTGAAGCTTTCTTT. Residues: CSARRTGTTEAFF. This chain joins TRBV29-1 and TRBJ1-1, with a possible D match to TRBD1 (5 bases). The CDR3 covers 13 residues. From germline, CDR1 is SQVTM and CDR2 ANQGSEA. The V gene lost 7 bases and the J gene lost 4 bases, with 16 bases spanning the gap.